The 23 T cell receptor beta chains below all came from one sample that was sequenced in a study of blood T cell repertoires in COVID-19. Profiled with immunoSEQ multiplex PCR; TCRdb holds only in-frame clones, not every one. The sample has some 300,000 clones; around 89% are singletons. Specimen: peripheral blood. All receptors come from a woman aged 40 to 50 with COVID-19, enrolled during active disease.

The genes are TRBV10-3 and TRBJ2-1; no clear D. Germline CDR1 and CDR2: ENHRY and SYGVKD. The CDR3 spans 12 residues. The V end was cut by 0 bases, the J end by 9 bases, with 6 bases between. CDR3 nucleotide sequence: TGTGCCATCAGTGAGTCGACTTCTGAGCAGTTCTTC. Translated: CAISESTSEQFF.

V and J are TRBV28 and TRBJ2-7; tentatively, D is TRBD1 (6 bases). Trimming shortened V by 6 bases and J by 1 base, and 25 bases separated the two germline ends. Germline CDR1 reads MDHEN; CDR2 reads SYDVKM. This CDR3 has 18 amino acids. The CDR3 sequence: CASSLIGTGQKASYEQYF. Here the CDR3 DNA reads TGTGCCAGCAGCCTAATTGGGACGGGACAAAAAGCATCCTACGAGCAGTACTTC.

The rearrangement uses TRBV7-8 and TRBJ2-3; 9 bases line up with TRBD2. V gave up 2 bases and J gave up 1 base; unmatched junction bases: 7. The CDR3 is made up of 17 amino acids. Germline assignment: CDR1 SGHVS and CDR2 FQNEAQ. CDR3: CASSLPTSGIGTDTQYF. The CDR3 nucleotides are TGTGCCAGCAGCTTACCGACTAGCGGAATAGGCACAGATACGCAGTATTTT. The entire variable domain, with the rest obtained from reference TRBV7-8 and TRBJ2-3, is as follows: GAGVSQSPRYKVAKRGQDVALRCDPISGHVSLFWYQQALGQGPEFLTYFQNEAQLDKSGLPSDRFFAERPEGSVSTLKIQRTQQEDSAVYLCASSLPTSGIGTDTQYFGPGTRLTVL.

The chain carries TRBV5-8 and TRBJ2-1, with TRBD2 matching over 7 bases. The CDR3 is made up of 15 amino acids. Per the germline V gene, CDR1 is SGHTS and CDR2 is YDEGEE. Trimming removed 2 bases from V and 0 bases from J; junction bases left unmatched: 2. For the CDR3, the DNA is TGTGCCAGCAGCTTTCCGGGGGGCTCCTACAATGAGCAGTTCTTC. Translated: CASSFPGGSYNEQFF.

The chain carries TRBV3-1 (or the pseudogene TRBV3-2) and TRBJ1-6, with no clear D. Germline V gene lookup returns CDR1 LGHDT and CDR2 YNNKEL (reference sequence). V lost 3 bases and J 2 bases, leaving 5 bases between the germline ends. The CDR3 runs 14 residues. This chain's CDR3 is CASSQEAYNSPLHF. Written as DNA, the CDR3 is TGTGCCAGCAGCCAGGAGGCCTATAATTCACCCCTCCACTTT.

CDR3 sequence reads: CATSSAQGAAWNTEAFF. The DNA of the CDR3 is TGTGCCACCAGCAGTGCTCAGGGGGCGGCGTGGAACACTGAAGCTTTCTTT. The chain couples TRBV15 to TRBJ1-1, with 8 nucleotides matching TRBD1. Unmatched junction bases numbered 10, after V lost 3 bases and J lost 1 base. Per the germline V gene, CDR1 is LNHNV and CDR2 is YYDKDF (reference sequence). The CDR3 loop spans 17 amino acids.

The chain joins TRBV24-1 to TRBJ2-2; tentatively, D is TRBD2 (5 bases). The V end lost 3 bases, the J end lost 5 bases, and 6 bases lay between the germline ends. This CDR3 contains 13 residues. Looked up from germline, CDR1 is KGHDR and CDR2 is SFDVKD. The CDR3 nucleotides are TGTGCCACCAGTGATGGGAGTACCGGGGAGCTGTTTTTT. Residues: CATSDGSTGELFF.

The rearrangement uses TRBV19 and TRBJ2-7, with TRBD2 identical over 10 bases. V lost 5 bases, J lost 5 bases, and 12 bases stayed unmatched. This CDR3 spans 16 amino acids. Germline V gives CDR1 LNHDA, CDR2 SQIVND (reference sequence). The CDR3, as DNA: TGTGCCAGTAGTTCCACCGGGATTGGACTAGCGGACGAGCAGTACTTC. Protein sequence: CASSSTGIGLADEQYF.

This rearrangement joins TRBV9 to TRBJ2-5, with TRBD2 identical over 14 bases. V trimming: 3 bases; J trimming: 6 bases; junction bases outside the gene matches: 10. The CDR3 loop spans 17 amino acids. The germline V gene has CDR1 SGDLS and CDR2 YYNGEE. Written as DNA, the CDR3 is TGTGCCAGCAGCGCCGATTCTGGGACTAGCGGGGGAAAGACCCAGTACTTC. Its protein is CASSADSGTSGGKTQYF.

The chain links TRBV30 to TRBJ1-1, with 9 bases matching TRBD1. V dropped 2 bases and J dropped 4; count of bases not matched to a gene: 5. Germline V gene data show CDR1 as GTSNPN and CDR2 as SVGIG (reference sequence). CDR3 length: 14 residues. As DNA, the CDR3 is TGTGCCTGGAGTAAACAGGGGGCCGGCACTGAAGCTTTCTTT. Translating it yields CAWSKQGAGTEAFF.

V and J are TRBV16 and TRBJ1-2; TRBD1 matches at 8 bases. J was trimmed by 6 bases and V by 5 bases; bases with no gene match: 14. Germline V gene sequence: CDR1 KGHSY, CDR2 FQNENV. This CDR3 comprises 16 residues. CDR3 nucleotides: TGTGCCAGCAGCGGAGATCCCGGGCAGGGGGCGGATGGCTACACCTTC. It encodes CASSGDPGQGADGYTF.

V is TRBV5-8 and J is TRBJ2-7; possible D gene TRBD1, 6 bases. V shed 0 bases and J shed 6 bases, with 10 bases lying between them. The CDR3 runs 13 residues. Germline CDR1 is SGHTS and CDR2 is YDEGEE. The CDR3 reads CASSLDPRGEQYF. The CDR3 DNA sequence: TGTGCCAGCAGCTTGGACCCCAGGGGCGAGCAGTACTTC.

The chain carries TRBV28 and TRBJ2-7; D might be TRBD2 (6 bases). The germline CDR1 and CDR2 sequences are MDHEN and SYDVKM. The V end was cut by 2 bases, the J end by 4 bases, with 15 bases between. The CDR3 is made up of 15 amino acids. The CDR3 nucleotides read TGTGCCAGCAGTTTAAAGGGCGGGATAATATACGAGCAGTACTTC. Translation: CASSLKGGIIYEQYF.

The rearrangement joins TRBV15 to TRBJ1-6; 7 nucleotides line up with TRBD1. Germline values: CDR1 LNHNV, CDR2 YYDKDF (reference sequence). J was trimmed by 7 bases and V by 0 bases; bases with no gene match: 12. The CDR3 is 18 residues long. CDR3 in DNA: TGTGCCACCAGCAGAGATTCCGGCATCGGACAGGCGAATTCACCCCTCCACTTT. Protein product: CATSRDSGIGQANSPLHF. The whole variable domain, remainder taken from reference TRBV15 and TRBJ1-6, is DAMVIQNPRYQVTQFGKPVTLSCSQTLNHNVMYWYQQKSSQAPKLLFHYYDKDFNNEADTPDNFQSRRPNTSFCFLDIRSPGLGDTAMYLCATSRDSGIGQANSPLHFGNGTRLTVT.

The V and J genes are TRBV7-2 and TRBJ2-5, with D possibly TRBD1 on 6 matching bases. CDR1 and CDR2 (germline): SGHTA, FQGNSA. V was cut by 5 bases and J by 1 base, with 17 bases left in between. The CDR3 loop spans 16 amino acids. CDR3 nucleotides: TGTGCCAGCAGCAGGGACCGGACAGCTGCCCAAGAGACCCAGTACTTC. This sequence encodes CASSRDRTAAQETQYF.

In DNA, the CDR3 is TGTGCCAGCAGTTACGCCGGACAGGGAGATACTGAAGCTTTCTTT. Amino acids: CASSYAGQGDTEAFF. The V and J genes are TRBV6-5 and TRBJ1-1, with 8 bases matching TRBD1. This CDR3 region has 15 residues. V shed 2 bases, J shed 5 bases, and the junction held 7 bases outside the gene matches. Germline lookup yields CDR1 MNHEY and CDR2 SVGAGI.

In this sample, this clone turned up a few times. This chain links TRBV27 with TRBJ1-1; 7 nucleotides agree with TRBD1. This CDR3 has 18 amino acids. The V gene end was trimmed by 5 bases and the J gene end by 3 bases; junction bases not matched to a gene: 18. Germline V gene sequence: CDR1 MNHEY, CDR2 SMNVEV (reference sequence). CDR3 coding DNA: TGTGCCAGCAGTAGAACAGGGGTGGGATACCTCCGGGACACTGAAGCTTTCTTT. This gives the protein CASSRTGVGYLRDTEAFF.

The chain combines TRBV28 with TRBJ2-3; D might be TRBD2 (6 bases). The CDR3 is made up of 15 amino acids. The germline CDR1 and CDR2 sequences are MDHEN and SYDVKM. Trimming took 7 bases from V and 6 from J, leaving 20 bases between them. The DNA for the CDR3 is TGTGCCAGCACCGGGAGACAGCAACTGGGCGATACGCAGTATTTT. Its translation: CASTGRQQLGDTQYF.

The gene calls are TRBV6-2 or TRBV6-3 and TRBJ2-5; 7 nucleotides align to TRBD1. The CDR3 is 17 residues long. Trimming at V came to 5 bases and at J to 2 bases, leaving 14 bases not matched to a gene. CDR1 is MNHEY, CDR2 SVGEGT, per germline. As DNA, the CDR3 is TGTGCCAGCAGTACCTTAGGGCCCGGGACAGAGCAAGAGACCCAGTACTTC. Protein: CASSTLGPGTEQETQYF.

The V call is TRBV19, the J call TRBJ1-3, with a possible D match to TRBD1 (6 bases). The CDR3 has 15 residues. Germline V lookup: CDR1 LNHDA, CDR2 SQIVND (reference sequence). Trimming cost V 8 bases and J 2 bases, with 16 bases left between them. CDR3 loop: CASAEGEYAGNTIYF. The CDR3 coding sequence is TGTGCCAGTGCCGAGGGGGAGTACGCTGGAAACACCATATATTTT.

This clone was recorded once. Its ends do not fully match the called genes, so a read error is possible. This rearrangement joins TRBV7-7 to TRBJ2-5, with TRBD1 as a possible D gene (5 bases). Germline loops: CDR1 SSHAT, CDR2 FNYEAQ (reference sequence). CDR3 length: 14 residues. This CDR3 is CASSLDPQGETQYF. In DNA form, the CDR3 reads TGTGCTAGCAGCTTAGATCCGCAGGGAGAGACCCAGTACTTC.

As DNA, the CDR3 is TGTGCCAGCAGCAAAACCGGGAGCTCCTACAATGAGCAGTTCTTC. Amino acid sequence: CASSKTGSSYNEQFF. The chain is built from TRBV6-2 or TRBV6-3 and TRBJ2-1, with D perhaps matching TRBD2 (6 bases). The CDR3 has 15 amino acids. Germline V gives CDR1 MNHEY, CDR2 SVGEGT. V was cut by 6 bases and J by 0 bases, with 12 bases left in between.

To note about this clone: Distinct nucleotide sequences in the sample also encode this CDR3. This chain connects TRBV5-6 to TRBJ2-7; 8 positions match TRBD1. The CDR3 has 14 amino acids. Trimming took 3 bases from V and 3 from J; bases not matched to a gene: 5. Germline V CDR1 and CDR2: SGHDT, YYEEEE. This chain's CDR3 is CASSSPGQGYEQYF. CDR3 bases: TGTGCCAGCAGCTCCCCCGGACAGGGCTACGAGCAGTACTTC.